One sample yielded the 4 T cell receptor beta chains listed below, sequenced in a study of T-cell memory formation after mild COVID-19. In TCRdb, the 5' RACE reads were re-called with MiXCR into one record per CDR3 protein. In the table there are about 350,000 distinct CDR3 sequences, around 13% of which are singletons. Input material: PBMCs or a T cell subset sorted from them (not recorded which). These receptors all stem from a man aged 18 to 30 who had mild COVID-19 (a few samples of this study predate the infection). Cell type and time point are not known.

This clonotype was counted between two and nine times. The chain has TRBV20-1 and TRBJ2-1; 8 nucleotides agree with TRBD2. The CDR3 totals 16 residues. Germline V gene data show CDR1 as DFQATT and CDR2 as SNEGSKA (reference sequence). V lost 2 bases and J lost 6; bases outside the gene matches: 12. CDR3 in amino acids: CSARSRGGRWLNEQFF. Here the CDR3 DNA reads TGCAGTGCTAGATCCCGGGGGGGCCGTTGGCTCAATGAGCAGTTCTTC.

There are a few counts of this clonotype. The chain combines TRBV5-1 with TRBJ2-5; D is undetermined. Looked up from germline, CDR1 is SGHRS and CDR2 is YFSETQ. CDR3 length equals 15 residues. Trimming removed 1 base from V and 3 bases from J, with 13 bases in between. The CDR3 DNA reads TGCGCCAGCAGCTTGATTCCTACATTCGAAGAGACCCAGTACTTC. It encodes CASSLIPTFEETQYF.

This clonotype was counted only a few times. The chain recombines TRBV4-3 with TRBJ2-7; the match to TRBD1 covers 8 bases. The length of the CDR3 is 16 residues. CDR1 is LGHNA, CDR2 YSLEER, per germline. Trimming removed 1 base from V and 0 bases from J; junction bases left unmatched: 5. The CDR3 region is CASSQVQGAPSYEQYF. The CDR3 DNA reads TGCGCCAGCAGCCAAGTGCAGGGGGCTCCCTCCTACGAGCAGTACTTC.

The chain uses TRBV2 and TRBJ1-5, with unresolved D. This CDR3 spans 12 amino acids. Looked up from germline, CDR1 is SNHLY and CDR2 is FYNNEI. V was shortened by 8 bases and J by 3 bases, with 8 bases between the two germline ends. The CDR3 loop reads CASSTDNQPQHF. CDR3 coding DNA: TGTGCCAGCTCCACAGACAATCAGCCCCAGCATTTT.